Presented here are 14 T cell receptor beta chains from one specimen sequenced in a study of cytomegalovirus exposure and HLA in healthy donors. Some clones are missing from TCRdb's copy, which holds only in-frame ones; the method was immunoSEQ multiplex PCR. This sample has 220,000 or so clones; around 86% occur once, and the top ten carry 1.5% to 2%. Sequencing used PBMCs. The receptor set was obtained from a woman between 18 and 30 years old in good health and CMV-seropositive.

As DNA, the CDR3 is TGTGCCCGACAGGGGCCAAACTATGGCTACACCTTC. Protein sequence: CARQGPNYGYTF. The chain is built from TRBV2 and TRBJ1-2; the match to TRBD1 covers 8 bases. From germline, CDR1 is SNHLY and CDR2 FYNNEI. The CDR3 is 12 amino acids. The V segment lost 11 bases and the J segment 2 bases; nucleotides outside the gene matches: 4.

This chain uses TRBV5-1 with TRBJ2-2; 13 bases are a match to TRBD2. The V and J ends lost 5 bases and 5 bases, in that order; junction bases with no gene match: 6. The CDR3 totals 16 residues. Germline V lookup: CDR1 SGHRS, CDR2 YFSETQ. The CDR3 sequence is CASRATGLAGTGELFF. CDR3 nucleotide sequence: TGCGCCAGCAGGGCCACGGGACTAGCGGGAACCGGGGAGCTGTTTTTT.

The CDR3 is CAWYSGVPLRTDTQYF. Written as DNA, the CDR3 is TGTGCCTGGTATAGCGGGGTCCCCCTTCGCACAGATACGCAGTATTTT. The genes are TRBV30 and TRBJ2-3; 8 bases align to TRBD2. The CDR3 runs 16 residues. Trimming removed 5 bases from V and 1 base from J; junction bases left unmatched: 11. Germline-derived CDR1 and CDR2 are GTSNPN and SVGIG (reference sequence). Filled out from reference TRBV30 and TRBJ2-3, the complete variable domain reads SQTIHQWPATLVQPVGSPLSLECTVEGTSNPNLYWYRQAAGRGLQLLFYSVGIGQISSEVPQNLSASRPQDRQFILSSKKLLLSDSGFYLCAWYSGVPLRTDTQYFGPGTRLTVL.

The rearrangement uses TRBV10-3 and TRBJ2-7; 8 bases line up with TRBD1. Germline CDR1 ENHRY, CDR2 SYGVKD. J was trimmed by 2 bases and V by 6 bases; bases with no gene match: 12. The CDR3 length is 16 residues. The CDR3 coding sequence is TGTGCCATCAGCGTTTCCAGCAGGGGGCAGGCCTACGAGCAGTACTTC. The encoded protein is CAISVSSRGQAYEQYF.

V and J are TRBV9 and TRBJ2-1; the D is unclear. The CDR3 extends over 13 amino acids. Germline CDR1 SGDLS, CDR2 YYNGEE. V shed 2 bases and J shed 10 bases, with 13 bases lying between them. The CDR3 loop is CASSVSGEQEQFF. In DNA, the CDR3 is TGTGCCAGCAGCGTTTCTGGAGAGCAGGAGCAGTTCTTC.

The rearrangement uses TRBV7-9 and TRBJ2-7, with D possibly being TRBD2 (5 bases). Trimming removed 7 bases at V and 2 bases at J, with 15 bases between. Germline CDR1 and CDR2: SEHNR and FQNEAQ (reference sequence). The CDR3 has 14 residues. The CDR3 nucleotides are TGTGCCAGCACCCCTGGAATCGGGACCTACGAGCAGTACTTC. Encoded protein: CASTPGIGTYEQYF.

The chain recombines TRBV5-1 with TRBJ1-4; 9 nucleotides line up with TRBD1. With V trimmed by 4 bases and J by 8 bases, 6 bases remained unmatched. Per germline, CDR1 SGHRS and CDR2 YFSETQ. There are 14 residues in the CDR3. The chain's CDR3 is CASSPDRGREKLFF. In DNA form, the CDR3 reads TGCGCCAGCAGCCCGGACAGGGGAAGGGAAAAACTGTTTTTT.

CDR3 amino acids: CASSYGLAPGNEQFF. The CDR3 nucleotides read TGTGCCAGCAGTTACGGGCTAGCCCCAGGTAATGAGCAGTTCTTC. The chain carries TRBV6-5 and TRBJ2-1; D might be TRBD2 (5 bases). The CDR3 is 15 amino acids. Germline-derived CDR1 and CDR2 are MNHEY and SVGAGI. Trimming removed 2 bases at V and 7 bases at J, with 15 bases between.

The genes are TRBV11-2 and TRBJ1-1; D is possibly TRBD1 (6 bases). V lost 2 bases and J 1 base, leaving 8 bases between the germline ends. CDR3 length equals 14 residues. Germline V lookup: CDR1 SGHAT, CDR2 FQNNGV. CDR3 sequence reads: CASSLSTGNTEAFF. The DNA for the CDR3 is TGTGCCAGCAGCTTATCGACAGGGAACACTGAAGCTTTCTTT. Complete variable domain (other parts from reference TRBV11-2 and TRBJ1-1): EAGVAQSPRYKIIEKRQSVAFWCNPISGHATLYWYQQILGQGPKLLIQFQNNGVVDDSQLPKDRFSAERLKGVDSTLKIQPAKLEDSAVYLCASSLSTGNTEAFFGQGTRLTVV.

The chain couples TRBV30 to TRBJ2-7; a weak D match, TRBD1 (6 bases). Germline values: CDR1 GTSNPN, CDR2 SVGIG (reference sequence). Trimming pared 7 bases from V and 2 bases from J, leaving 21 bases between. CDR3 length: 15 residues. The CDR3 DNA follows: TGTGCCTCCTCAGAAAAGACAGGTCCAACCTACGAGCAGTACTTC. The encoded protein is CASSEKTGPTYEQYF.

This chain links TRBV18 with TRBJ1-5, with D unresolved. V shed 2 bases and J shed 2 bases, with 10 bases lying between them. CDR1 KGHSH and CDR2 LQKENI come from the germline V gene. The CDR3 length is 15 residues. CDR3 region: CASSPGTFGNQPQHF. In DNA form, the CDR3 reads TGTGCCAGCTCACCAGGTACTTTTGGCAATCAGCCCCAGCATTTT.

The CDR3 nucleotides are TGTGCCAGCAGTGCGGTGGAGGGGTCGGGGGGGAACTATGGCTACACCTTC. Translated: CASSAVEGSGGNYGYTF. V is TRBV28 and J is TRBJ1-2; tentatively, D is TRBD1 (5 bases). From germline, CDR1 is MDHEN and CDR2 SYDVKM. CDR3 length equals 17 residues. Trimming shortened V by 5 bases and J by 2 bases, and 21 bases separated the two germline ends.

The chain is built from TRBV28 and TRBJ2-1; D may be TRBD2 (7 bases). Between the trimmed V and J ends, which lost 5 bases and 12 bases, there was a span of 32 bases. Germline CDR1 MDHEN, CDR2 SYDVKM. The CDR3 loop spans 18 amino acids. CDR3 in DNA: TGTGCCAGCAGTATTAGGGGGGCTAGCGGTGATAACGGTCCCCGGCAGTTCTTC. Residues: CASSIRGASGDNGPRQFF.

This clone has more than one count but fewer than ten. CDR3: CASSLTGGAGELFF. The CDR3 DNA follows: TGTGCCAGCAGCTTGACAGGGGGCGCCGGGGAGCTGTTTTTT. The chain employs TRBV11-1 and TRBJ2-2, with 10 bases matching TRBD1. Per germline, CDR1 SGHAT and CDR2 FQDESV (reference sequence). This CDR3 region has 14 residues. Trimming at V came to 3 bases and at J to 6 bases, leaving 1 base not matched to a gene.